What follows are 30 T cell receptor beta chains derived from one specimen sequenced in a study of blood T cell repertoires in COVID-19. Data came from immunoSEQ multiplex PCR; TCRdb stores just in-frame clones and leaves some out. The sample consists of 95,000 to 150,000 clones, 88% of them appearing once. Sequencing was done on a sample of peripheral blood. The source of these receptors is a man aged 50-59 years with acute or convalescent COVID-19.

V usage is TRBV5-5 and J usage is TRBJ2-7, with D uncertain. The CDR3 totals 12 residues. Trimming shortened V by 4 bases and J by 3 bases, and 8 bases separated the two germline ends. Looked up from germline, CDR1 is SGHKS and CDR2 is YYEKEE (reference sequence). The CDR3: CASSIGLYEQYF. In DNA, the CDR3 is TGTGCCAGCAGCATCGGTCTCTACGAGCAGTACTTC.

Note on this clone: Other DNA sequences in the same sample also yield this CDR3. V and J are TRBV27 and TRBJ1-2; TRBD1 agrees at 10 bases. This CDR3 is built from 15 residues. J lost 5 bases, V lost 4 bases, and 7 bases had no gene match. CDR1 is MNHEY, CDR2 SMNVEV, per germline (reference sequence). CDR3 in DNA: TGTGCCAGCAGTTACCGGGACAGGGGAAGGTATGGCTACACCTTC. Translating it yields CASSYRDRGRYGYTF.

V gene TRBV10-1 combines with J gene TRBJ2-3; possibly TRBD1 for D (6 bases). Trimming shortened V by 7 bases and J by 1 base, and 6 bases separated the two germline ends. In germline, CDR1 is WNHNN, CDR2 SYGVQD (reference sequence). The CDR3 covers 12 residues. The CDR3 nucleotides are TGCGCCAGCAAGGGGGGCACAGATACGCAGTATTTT. Protein sequence: CASKGGTDTQYF.

This clone is a singleton in its sample. CDR3 bases: TGTGCCAGCACCCCCCTCGGCTATGGCTACACCTTC. Translating it yields CASTPLGYGYTF. The gene calls are TRBV2 and TRBJ1-2, with unresolved D. CDR3 length: 12 amino acids. Germline V gene data show CDR1 as SNHLY and CDR2 as FYNNEI. V was cut by 7 bases and J by 4 bases, with 10 bases left in between.

This chain connects TRBV7-8 to TRBJ1-6; D is possibly TRBD1 (5 bases). V gave up 6 bases and J gave up 4 bases, with 13 bases separating them. CDR1 and CDR2 from the germline V gene are SGHVS and FQNEAQ. This CDR3 contains 15 residues. CDR3 region: CASRIRDSYNSPLHF. CDR3 coding DNA: TGTGCCAGCAGGATCCGGGACTCTTATAATTCACCCCTCCACTTT.

J is TRBJ2-7 and V is TRBV7-6; 15 bases are shared with TRBD2. With 2 bases clipped from V and 0 bases from J, the junction kept 8 bases outside the gene matches. CDR1 SGHVS and CDR2 FNYEAQ come from the germline V gene. The CDR3 is 19 amino acids. The CDR3 loop reads CASSLPDGLAGGSSYEQYF. CDR3 DNA: TGTGCCAGCAGCTTACCCGACGGACTAGCGGGAGGGAGCTCCTACGAGCAGTACTTC.

The V call is TRBV20-1, the J call TRBJ1-1; possibly TRBD1 for D (5 bases). The V end lost 3 bases, the J end lost 1 base, and 18 bases lay between the germline ends. Germline V gives CDR1 DFQATT, CDR2 SNEGSKA (reference sequence). The CDR3 is 16 amino acids. CDR3 sequence reads: CSASPNRGGWNTEAFF. CDR3 coding DNA: TGCAGTGCTAGTCCGAATAGGGGAGGATGGAACACTGAAGCTTTCTTT.

The V and J genes are TRBV5-1 and TRBJ1-2, with TRBD1 identical over 9 bases. The CDR3 is made up of 14 amino acids. V lost 2 bases and J lost 8; bases outside the gene matches: 7. Germline V gives CDR1 SGHRS, CDR2 YFSETQ. The chain's CDR3 is CASSLGTGLTGYTF. The CDR3, as DNA: TGCGCCAGCAGCTTAGGGACAGGGTTAACCGGCTACACCTTC. Variable domain in full (rest from reference TRBV5-1 and TRBJ1-2): KAGVTQTPRYLIKTRGQQVTLSCSPISGHRSVSWYQQTPGQGLQFLFEYFSETQRNKGNFPGRFSGRQFSNSRSEMNVSTLELGDSALYLCASSLGTGLTGYTFGSGTRLTVV.

The chain couples TRBV11-2 to TRBJ1-3; D is perhaps TRBD1 (6 bases). Germline values: CDR1 SGHAT, CDR2 FQNNGV. This CDR3 has 16 amino acids. The V gene lost 3 bases and the J gene lost 3 bases, with 15 bases spanning the gap. Here the CDR3 reads CASSLRGGLFGNTIYF. CDR3 nucleotide sequence: TGTGCCAGCAGCTTGAGGGGGGGACTTTTTGGAAACACCATATATTTT.

The chain has TRBV6-1 and TRBJ2-2; maybe TRBD1 (5 bases). CDR1 and CDR2 (germline): MNHNS, SASEGT. This CDR3 is built from 13 residues. V was pared by 3 bases and J by 7 bases, with 9 bases between. Written as DNA, the CDR3 is TGTGCCAGCAGTGAGCTAACAGGCGGGGAGCTGTTTTTT. This encodes CASSELTGGELFF.

The chain links TRBV20-1 to TRBJ2-7; TRBD2 aligns across 12 bases. The CDR3 is 15 residues long. V was clipped by 3 bases and J by 3 bases; unmatched bases: 6. In germline, CDR1 is DFQATT, CDR2 SNEGSKA (reference sequence). The CDR3 loop reads CSASGTSGPVYEQYF. The CDR3 nucleotides read TGCAGTGCTAGTGGGACTAGCGGGCCGGTCTACGAGCAGTACTTC.

CDR3 sequence: CASSLIIGTGFYEQYF. In nucleotides, the CDR3 is TGTGCCAGCAGTTTAATTATTGGGACAGGGTTCTACGAGCAGTACTTC. The genes are TRBV27 and TRBJ2-7, with 9 bases that match TRBD1. V shed 2 bases, J shed 3 bases, and the junction held 8 bases outside the gene matches. The CDR3 is 16 amino acids. Germline V gene lookup returns CDR1 MNHEY and CDR2 SMNVEV (reference sequence).

The rearrangement joins TRBV7-7 to TRBJ2-1, with 10 bases fitting TRBD2. In germline, CDR1 is SSHAT, CDR2 FNYEAQ (reference sequence). The junction had 0 bases not matched to a gene; V was cut back by 4 bases and J by 3 bases. CDR3 length: 14 amino acids. The CDR3, as DNA: TGTGCCAGCAGCTCTAGCGGGAGCTACAATGAGCAGTTCTTC. It is translated as CASSSSGSYNEQFF.

This sequence joins TRBV9 and TRBJ1-3, with D perhaps TRBD1 (5 bases). Germline loops: CDR1 SGDLS, CDR2 YYNGEE. CDR3 length: 16 residues. V was shortened by 0 bases and J by 2 bases, with 12 bases between the two germline ends. CDR3 bases: TGTGCCAGCAGCGTAGGGGGCACAGCAACTGGAAACACCATATATTTT. Protein sequence: CASSVGGTATGNTIYF.

V and J are TRBV5-1 and TRBJ2-2, with D unclear. Trimming removed 5 bases at V and 6 bases at J, with 5 bases between. The germline V gene encodes CDR1 SGHRS and CDR2 YFSETQ. The CDR3 has 11 residues. The CDR3 DNA reads as TGCGCCAGCAGTGAGGCCGGGGAGCTGTTTTTT. Translation gives CASSEAGELFF.

The chain carries TRBV6-5 and TRBJ2-7, with 8 positions matching TRBD1. Germline V CDR1 and CDR2: MNHEY, SVGAGI. The J segment lost 5 bases and the V segment lost 2 bases, leaving 2 bases of the junction unmatched. The CDR3 spans 13 residues. CDR3 bases: TGTGCCAGCAGTTACCAGGGGGCTCACGAGCAGTACTTC. Translating gives CASSYQGAHEQYF.

The CDR3 DNA is TGTGCCAGTAGTATAGTGGCAGGGGACACTGAAGCTTTCTTT. Its protein is CASSIVAGDTEAFF. The rearrangement joins TRBV19 to TRBJ1-1; the D gene is possibly TRBD1 (6 bases). The length of the CDR3 is 14 residues. Germline V gives CDR1 LNHDA, CDR2 SQIVND (reference sequence). V lost 1 base and J 3 bases, leaving 9 bases between the germline ends. Using reference TRBV19 and TRBJ1-1 for the parts outside the CDR3, the full variable domain is DGGITQSPKYLFRKEGQNVTLSCEQNLNHDAMYWYRQDPGQGLRLIYYSQIVNDFQKGDIAEGYSVSREKKESFPLTVTSAQKNPTAFYLCASSIVAGDTEAFFGQGTRLTVV.

This clone has more than one count but fewer than ten. The chain has TRBV4-1 and TRBJ2-1, with D tentatively TRBD2 (6 bases). The CDR3 length is 13 residues. Germline V CDR1 and CDR2: MGHRA, YSYEKL. Deletions cut 3 bases from V and 4 bases from J, with 7 bases between. Written as DNA, the CDR3 is TGCGCCAGCAGCCATAGCGGTTACAATGAGCAGTTCTTC. Encoded protein: CASSHSGYNEQFF.

The V and J genes are TRBV6-8 and TRBJ1-5; a weak D match, TRBD1 (6 bases). This CDR3 spans 16 amino acids. V lost 6 bases to trimming and J lost 0 bases, with 15 bases between them. CDR1 is MNHGY, CDR2 SAAAGT, per germline. CDR3 DNA sequence: TGTGCCAGCAGGCATCCGGGACACCGTAGCAATCAGCCCCAGCATTTT. Protein: CASRHPGHRSNQPQHF.

The chain combines TRBV6-5 with TRBJ1-3, with a tentative D call TRBD1 (6 bases). The CDR3 is made up of 15 amino acids. The germline V and J ends were trimmed by 6 bases and 6 bases, with 18 bases remaining between them. Germline loops: CDR1 MNHEY, CDR2 SVGAGI. In nucleotides, the CDR3 is TGTGCCAGCAGCCAAGGAACCCAGGGGACAAACACCATATATTTT. Its translation: CASSQGTQGTNTIYF.

V usage is TRBV19 and J usage is TRBJ1-4, with TRBD1 as a possible D gene (5 bases). The CDR3 length is 15 residues. V dropped 3 bases and J dropped 7 bases, with 15 bases sitting between them. Germline-derived CDR1 and CDR2 are LNHDA and SQIVND (reference sequence). The CDR3: CASSIPEGLSEKLFF. CDR3 DNA: TGTGCCAGTAGTATCCCTGAGGGACTGAGTGAAAAACTGTTTTTT.

DNA for the CDR3: TGTGCCAGCAGCGAGTCGGTCTCCTACGAGCAGTACTTC. As protein: CASSESVSYEQYF. The rearrangement joins TRBV2 to TRBJ2-7; D is undetermined. This CDR3 has 13 residues. V was cut by 6 bases and J by 0 bases, with 9 bases left in between. Germline loops: CDR1 SNHLY, CDR2 FYNNEI.

The chain employs TRBV6-5 and TRBJ1-5; D is possibly TRBD1 (6 bases). The length of the CDR3 is 14 residues. V was pared by 6 bases and J by 0 bases, with 9 bases between. Germline V gene lookup returns CDR1 MNHEY and CDR2 SVGAGI. CDR3 DNA sequence: TGTGCCAGCAGGGGGACACTTAGCAATCAGCCCCAGCATTTT. Translating it yields CASRGTLSNQPQHF.

The V call is TRBV7-9, the J call TRBJ2-5; D might be TRBD1 (5 bases). Germline V gene data show CDR1 as SEHNR and CDR2 as FQNEAQ (reference sequence). The V end lost 3 bases, the J end lost 7 bases, and 12 bases lay between the germline ends. The CDR3 spans 13 residues. The DNA for the CDR3 is TGTGCCAGCAGCTTCGACAGTAAGGGGACCCAGTACTTC. Its protein is CASSFDSKGTQYF.

The V gene is TRBV6-2 or TRBV6-3, the J gene TRBJ1-6; TRBD1 is a possible D gene (6 bases). Looked up from germline, CDR1 is MNHEY and CDR2 is SVGEGT. The CDR3 spans 16 residues. V was cut by 4 bases and J by 3 bases, with 13 bases left in between. CDR3 protein: CASSSDRPIYNSPLHF. The CDR3 DNA reads as TGTGCCAGCAGTTCCGACAGGCCGATCTATAATTCACCCCTCCACTTT.

The chain has TRBV5-6 and TRBJ1-2; D is undetermined. The CDR3 has 14 amino acids. V was shortened by 0 bases and J by 4 bases, with 10 bases between the two germline ends. Germline CDR1 is SGHDT and CDR2 is YYEEEE. The CDR3 spells CASSLGREAYGYTF. CDR3 coding DNA: TGTGCCAGCAGCTTGGGGAGAGAGGCCTATGGCTACACCTTC.

CDR3 coding DNA: TGCGCCAGCAGCTCTGATGGACAGAGCTCTGGAAACACCATATATTTT. Amino acid sequence: CASSSDGQSSGNTIYF. This rearrangement joins TRBV5-1 to TRBJ1-3, with a weak D call TRBD1 (6 bases). This CDR3 contains 16 residues. The V and J ends lost 3 bases and 0 bases respectively, with 13 bases between them. Looked up from germline, CDR1 is SGHRS and CDR2 is YFSETQ.

The V call is TRBV27, the J call TRBJ2-5, with 10 bases identical to TRBD1. With 3 bases clipped from V and 4 bases from J, the junction kept 5 bases outside the gene matches. Germline CDR1 reads MNHEY; CDR2 reads SMNVEV (reference sequence). The CDR3 has 15 residues. The CDR3 reads CASSFTGQGRETQYF. The CDR3 DNA reads as TGTGCCAGCAGTTTTACGGGACAGGGGAGAGAGACCCAGTACTTC.

This sequence joins TRBV27 and TRBJ1-3, with 11 bases lining up with TRBD1. The CDR3 covers 20 residues. Looked up from germline, CDR1 is MNHEY and CDR2 is SMNVEV (reference sequence). Trimming cost V 5 bases and J 2 bases; bases outside gene matches: 17. For the CDR3, the DNA is TGTGCCAGCAGTCCCCGATCCGGGACAGGGGGAATCTTAACTGGAAACACCATATATTTT. As protein: CASSPRSGTGGILTGNTIYF.

This rearrangement joins TRBV27 to TRBJ2-7; possible D gene TRBD1, 5 bases. Per the germline V gene, CDR1 is MNHEY and CDR2 is SMNVEV (reference sequence). Trimming shortened V by 3 bases and J by 0 bases, and 6 bases separated the two germline ends. This CDR3 is built from 13 residues. CDR3 protein: CASSFTGSYEQYF. The CDR3 DNA is TGTGCCAGCAGTTTCACAGGCTCCTACGAGCAGTACTTC.